These 8 T cell receptor beta chains were all obtained from the same sample, sequenced in a study of OX40 agonist ivuxolimab in advanced cancers. The method was immunoSEQ multiplex PCR; TCRdb's version includes in-frame clones alone and lacks a portion of them. The data show tens of thousands of clones, roughly 84% seen once. The sequenced sample was CD4+ or CD8+ T cells sorted from blood, obtained in a trial of the OX40 agonist ivuxolimab. Every receptor here comes from an adult with an advanced solid tumor such as melanoma, head and neck, liver or kidney cancer.

The J gene is TRBJ2-5, the V gene TRBV28; D uncertain. CDR1 and CDR2 from the germline V gene are MDHEN and SYDVKM. Trimming removed 6 bases from V and 4 bases from J, with 12 bases in between. This CDR3 contains 13 residues. CDR3: CASRFGWGETQYF. CDR3 nucleotide sequence: TGTGCCAGCAGGTTTGGATGGGGAGAGACCCAGTACTTC.

Notes on this clone: One junction end does not reproduce the germline sequence, and a read error may be involved. Within the sample, other DNA sequences also encode this same CDR3. The rearrangement links TRBV5-4 to TRBJ2-5, with TRBD2 matching 15 bases. The germline V gene encodes CDR1 SGHNT and CDR2 YYREEE (reference sequence). The CDR3 is 16 residues long. CDR3 amino acids: CASSLGTSGGLGTQYF. DNA for the CDR3: TGTGCCAGTAGCTTGGGGACTAGCGGGGGGTTAGGGACCCAGTACTTC.

The chain is built from TRBV11-2 and TRBJ1-3; no definite D call. Trimming removed 2 bases at V and 2 bases at J, with 1 base between. Germline values: CDR1 SGHAT, CDR2 FQNNGV. The CDR3 totals 12 residues. The CDR3: CASSLTGNTIYF. CDR3 DNA sequence: TGTGCCAGCAGCTTAACTGGAAACACCATATATTTT.

There are a few counts of this clone. At one end the junction does not follow the germline gene, possibly because of a read error. The gene calls are TRBV15 and TRBJ2-6; D may be TRBD1 (5 bases). The CDR3 totals 15 residues. Germline-derived CDR1 and CDR2 are LNHNV and YYDKDF (reference sequence). The DNA for the CDR3 is TGTGCCACCAGTGAAGGACAATCTGGTGCCAACGTCCTGACTTTC. Its translation: CATSEGQSGANVLTF.

The gene calls are TRBV5-4 and TRBJ1-2; a weak D match, TRBD1 (5 bases). Trimming left V 4 bases short and J 2 bases short, with 9 bases between. The germline V gene encodes CDR1 SGHNT and CDR2 YYREEE (reference sequence). The CDR3 extends over 13 amino acids. In DNA form, the CDR3 reads TGTGCCAGCAGCCCGGACATCAACTATGGCTACACCTTC. Amino acids: CASSPDINYGYTF.

The chain joins TRBV2 to TRBJ2-3; 7 bases agree with TRBD1. Germline V gene data show CDR1 as SNHLY and CDR2 as FYNNEI. After removal of 10 bases from V and 2 bases from J, the junction contained 9 bases not matched to a gene. The CDR3 totals 14 residues. This chain's CDR3 is CATMGQTVTDTQYF. The CDR3 nucleotides are TGTGCCACCATGGGACAGACCGTCACAGATACGCAGTATTTT.

The chain recombines TRBV7-3 with TRBJ2-3; no reliable D call. V was clipped by 0 bases and J by 2 bases, with 9 bases between them. The CDR3 has 15 residues. CDR1 is SGHTA, CDR2 FQGTGA, per germline. DNA of the CDR3: TGTGCCAGCAGCTTAACCTCTAGTCCCACAGATACGCAGTATTTT. Amino acids: CASSLTSSPTDTQYF. The full variable domain, in which reference TRBV7-3 and TRBJ2-3 provide the parts outside the CDR3, is GAGVSQTPSNKVTEKGKYVELRCDPISGHTALYWYRQSLGQGPEFLIYFQGTGAADDSGLPNDRFFAVRPEGSVSTLKIQRTERGDSAVYLCASSLTSSPTDTQYFGPGTRLTVL.

The chain has TRBV4-2 and TRBJ1-6; no reliable D call. From germline, CDR1 is LGHNA and CDR2 YNFKEQ. The V and J ends lost 5 bases and 0 bases respectively, with 8 bases between them. The CDR3 covers 15 residues. The CDR3: CASSLTGSYNSPLHF. CDR3 sequence (DNA): TGTGCCAGCAGCTTAACGGGCTCCTATAATTCACCCCTCCACTTT.